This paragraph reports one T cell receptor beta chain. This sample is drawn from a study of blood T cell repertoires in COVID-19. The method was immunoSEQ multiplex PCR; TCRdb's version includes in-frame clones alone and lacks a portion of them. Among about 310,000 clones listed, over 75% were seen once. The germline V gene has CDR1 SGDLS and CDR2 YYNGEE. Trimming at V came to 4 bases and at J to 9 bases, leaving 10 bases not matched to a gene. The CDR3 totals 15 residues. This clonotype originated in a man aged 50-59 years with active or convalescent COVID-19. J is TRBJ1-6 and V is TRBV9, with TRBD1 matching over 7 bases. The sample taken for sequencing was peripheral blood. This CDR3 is CASSPGTARGSPLHF. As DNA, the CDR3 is TGTGCCAGCAGCCCCGGGACAGCGAGGGGTTCACCCCTCCACTTT.